This T cell receptor beta chain derives from a study of vaccination and CD4 T cells after COVID-19. For the study at large: Sampling after COVID took place at a median of about 91 days (range 35 to 161) following diagnosis. Samples were taken after vaccination, a median of roughly 70 days after dose two, with a range of 14 to 241. For control cultures, the treatment was a CEFX pool, an HIV-1 Nef pool, or no peptide. Points from the study as a whole: Spike mono-reactivity was shown by 304 of 307 vaccine-specific clones in convalescent patients.

As for treatment: 10-day PBMC culture with coronavirus spike peptide pools or control peptides (ViraFEST assay). The Oncomine TCR Beta short-read assay was applied to DNA of cultured CD4+ T cells. TCRdb called the PCR reads again in MiXCR, with one record for every CDR3 protein. The sample lists about 9,600 distinct CDR3 sequences; roughly 26% were seen once. On this clonotype: What it binds is not known.

This specimen was CD4+ T cells from blood, cultured in vitro, taken after SARS-CoV-2 vaccination. This clonotype was obtained from a human donor who had recovered from COVID-19.

The CDR3 sequence is CAISESVSPQYF. The DNA of the CDR3 is TGTGCCATCAGTGAGTCGGTCTCTCCGCAGTATTTT. This sequence joins TRBV10-3 and TRBJ2-3; D uncertain. Germline lookup yields CDR1 ENHRY and CDR2 SYGVKD. V was shortened by 0 bases and J by 10 bases, with 8 bases between the two germline ends. The CDR3 is 12 residues long.